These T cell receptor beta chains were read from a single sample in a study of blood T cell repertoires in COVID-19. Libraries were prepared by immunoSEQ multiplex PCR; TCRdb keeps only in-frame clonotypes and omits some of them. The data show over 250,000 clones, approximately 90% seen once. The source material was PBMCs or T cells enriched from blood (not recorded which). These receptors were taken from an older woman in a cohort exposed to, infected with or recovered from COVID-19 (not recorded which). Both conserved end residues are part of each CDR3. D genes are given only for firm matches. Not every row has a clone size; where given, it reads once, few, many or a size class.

CDR3aa: CASSPPGLGDGYTF
CDR3nt: TGTGCCAGCAGCCCCCCAGGGTTGGGTGATGGCTACACCTTC
d_gene: -
v_gene: TRBV11-2
abundance: -
j_gene: TRBJ1-2

CDR3aa: CASSLTPSGSYNEQFF
CDR3nt: TGTGCCAGCAGCTTAACACCCTCGGGAAGTTACAATGAGCAGTTCTTC
d_gene: -
v_gene: TRBV11-1
abundance: -
j_gene: TRBJ2-1

CDR3aa: CASSALSIQGAGEQYF
CDR3nt: TGTGCCAGCTCTGCCCTCTCGATACAGGGGGCGGGAGAGCAGTACTTC
d_gene: TRBD1
v_gene: TRBV18
abundance: -
j_gene: TRBJ2-7

CDR3aa: CASTPGLVSYEQYF
CDR3nt: TGTGCCAGCACGCCGGGACTAGTGTCCTACGAGCAGTACTTC
d_gene: TRBD2
v_gene: TRBV2
abundance: -
j_gene: TRBJ2-7

CDR3aa: CASSLGSSGRANYEQYF
CDR3nt: TGCGCCAGCAGCTTGGGGTCGAGCGGGAGAGCCAACTACGAGCAGTACTTC
d_gene: TRBD2
v_gene: TRBV5-1
abundance: -
j_gene: TRBJ2-7

CDR3aa: CASSSARLETQYF
CDR3nt: TGTGCCAGCAGCTCTGCCAGGTTGGAGACCCAGTACTTC
d_gene: -
v_gene: TRBV7-2
abundance: -
j_gene: TRBJ2-5

CDR3aa: CASSSLQGAAGNTIYF
CDR3nt: TGCGCCAGCAGCTCGCTACAGGGGGCGGCTGGAAACACCATATATTTT
d_gene: TRBD1
v_gene: TRBV5-1
abundance: -
j_gene: TRBJ1-3

CDR3aa: CASSEASGGGIYEQYF
CDR3nt: TGTGCCAGCAGTGAAGCTTCAGGAGGGGGCATCTACGAGCAGTACTTC
d_gene: -
v_gene: TRBV2
abundance: -
j_gene: TRBJ2-7

CDR3aa: CASSQDLGKRGANVLTF
CDR3nt: TGTGCCAGCAGTCAAGACCTCGGGAAGAGAGGGGCCAACGTCCTGACTTTC
d_gene: -
v_gene: TRBV28
abundance: -
j_gene: TRBJ2-6

CDR3aa: CASSLVQGMWEKLFF
CDR3nt: TGTGCCAGCAGCTTAGTTCAGGGGATGTGGGAAAAACTGTTTTTT
d_gene: -
v_gene: TRBV11-2
abundance: -
j_gene: TRBJ1-4

CDR3aa: CAISESQDSRSNQPQHF
CDR3nt: TGTGCCATCAGTGAGTCGCAGGACAGCCGTTCCAATCAGCCCCAGCATTTT
d_gene: -
v_gene: TRBV10-3
abundance: -
j_gene: TRBJ1-5

CDR3aa: CASSLGGGAANYGYTF
CDR3nt: TGTGCCAGCAGTTTGGGAGGGGGGGCTGCTAACTATGGCTACACCTTC
d_gene: -
v_gene: TRBV5-4
abundance: -
j_gene: TRBJ1-2

CDR3aa: CASGSGRVAEQFF
CDR3nt: TGTGCCAGCGGCAGCGGGAGGGTGGCTGAGCAGTTCTTC
d_gene: TRBD2
v_gene: TRBV12-3/TRBV12-4
abundance: once
j_gene: TRBJ2-1

CDR3aa: CASSGGVDSSDTQYF
CDR3nt: TGTGCCAGCAGCGGGGGGGTGGACAGTTCAGATACGCAGTATTTT
d_gene: -
v_gene: TRBV5-8
abundance: -
j_gene: TRBJ2-3

CDR3aa: CASSFRGRAGEQYF
CDR3nt: TGTGCCAGCAGCTTTCGCGGGAGGGCGGGGGAGCAGTACTTC
d_gene: TRBD2
v_gene: TRBV5-4
abundance: -
j_gene: TRBJ2-7

CDR3aa: CASSAMAAGPSIFGANVLTF
CDR3nt: TGTGCCAGCAGTGCCATGGCAGCGGGACCCTCTATTTTTGGGGCCAACGTCCTGACTTTC
d_gene: TRBD2
v_gene: TRBV28
abundance: -
j_gene: TRBJ2-6

CDR3aa: CASIPTGSTNSPLHF
CDR3nt: TGTGCCAGCATCCCGACAGGGTCTACTAATTCACCCCTCCACTTT
d_gene: TRBD1
v_gene: TRBV5-5
abundance: -
j_gene: TRBJ1-6

CDR3aa: CASSYLARGETQYF
CDR3nt: TGTGCCAGCAGTTACTTGGCCAGGGGAGAGACCCAGTACTTC
d_gene: -
v_gene: TRBV6-5
abundance: -
j_gene: TRBJ2-5